The rows below give T cell receptor beta chains drawn from one sample of a study. From the 5' RACE reads, TCRdb called clonotypes with MiXCR, one entry per CDR3 protein. Of approximately 4,900 distinct CDR3 sequences listed, about two thirds are singletons. The sequenced sample was Tregs sorted from blood. The receptors were gathered from a female donor with breast cancer. Each CDR3 is given with its conserved first and last residue. D genes are given only for firm matches. The size entry is marked missing in some rows and otherwise reads once, few, many or a size class.

V: TRBV20-1
J: TRBJ1-1
D: .
size: .
CDR3: CSAKLNARNTEAFF
DNA: TGCAGTGCTAAACTAAACGCGAGAAACACTGAAGCTTTCTTT

V: TRBV11-3
J: TRBJ2-1
D: TRBD2
size: .
CDR3: CASSPGLAGDNEQSF
DNA: TGTGCCAGCAGCCCAGGACTAGCGGGTGACAATGAGCAGTCCTTC

V: TRBV27
J: TRBJ1-1
D: TRBD1
size: .
CDR3: CASSSPLQGRREAFF
DNA: TGTGCCAGCAGTTCCCCACTACAGGGGCGCCGTGAAGCTTTCTTT

V: TRBV27
J: TRBJ2-6
D: TRBD1
size: .
CDR3: CASSFLPGQGISGANVLTF
DNA: TGTGCCAGCAGTTTCCTCCCGGGACAGGGAATTTCTGGGGCCAACGTCCTGACTTTC

V: TRBV11-2
J: TRBJ2-1
D: .
size: .
CDR3: CASSLEEQFF
DNA: TGTGCCAGCAGCTTGGAGGAGCAGTTCTTC

V: TRBV9
J: TRBJ2-6
D: .
size: .
CDR3: CASSPPGSGANVLTF
DNA: TGTGCCAGCAGCCCCCCAGGGTCCGGGGCCAACGTCCTGACTTTC

V: TRBV4-2
J: TRBJ2-3
D: TRBD2
size: once
CDR3: CASSRTSGTSPDTQYF
DNA: TGTGCCAGCAGCCGAACTAGCGGGACCTCCCCAGATACGCAGTATTTT

V: TRBV6-1
J: TRBJ2-2
D: .
size: .
CDR3: CASSVASGSGAGELLF
DNA: .

V: TRBV6-5
J: TRBJ2-5
D: .
size: .
CDR3: CASRGRETQYF
DNA: TGTGCCAGCAGGGGAAGGGAGACCCAGTACTTC

V: TRBV4-1
J: TRBJ2-1
D: .
size: .
CDR3: CASRQGVKGPNNEQSF
DNA: TGCGCCAGCAGGCAAGGAGTAAAGGGACCAAACAATGAGCAGTCCTTC

V: TRBV12-3/TRBV12-4
J: TRBJ1-5
D: TRBD1
size: .
CDR3: CASSPGTGTSQPQHF
DNA: TGTGCCAGCAGTCCTGGGACAGGGACGAGTCAGCCCCAGCATTTT

V: TRBV7-2
J: TRBJ1-3
D: .
size: .
CDR3: CASSSGRSGNTIYF
DNA: TGTGCCAGCAGCTCGGGGCGGTCTGGAAACACCATATATTTT

V: TRBV5-1
J: TRBJ2-7
D: .
size: few
CDR3: CASSLDAGYYEQYF
DNA: TGCGCCAGCAGCTTGGATGCAGGATACTACGAGCAGTACTTC

V: TRBV6-1
J: TRBJ2-2
D: .
size: .
CDR3: CASIPGHNTGELFF
DNA: TGTGCCAGCATTCCCGGACACAACACCGGGGAGCTGTTTTTT

V: TRBV4-2
J: TRBJ2-2
D: .
size: .
CDR3: CASRKIEDAGELFF
DNA: TGTGCCAGCAGAAAGATAGAAGATGCCGGGGAGCTGTTTTTT

V: TRBV12-3/TRBV12-4
J: TRBJ2-7
D: .
size: .
CDR3: CASSSAYEQYF
DNA: TGTGCCAGCAGTTCAGCCTACGAGCAGTACTTC

V: TRBV12-3/TRBV12-4
J: TRBJ1-5
D: TRBD1
size: .
CDR3: CASSFVVYRGPPSNQPQHF
DNA: TGTGCCAGCAGTTTTGTTGTGTACAGGGGGCCCCCGTCTAATCAGCCCCAGCATTTT

V: TRBV6-5
J: TRBJ2-5
D: .
size: .
CDR3: CASSERGGLHGATQYF
DNA: TGTGCCAGCAGCGAAAGGGGGGGACTGCACGGGGCGACCCAGTACTTC

V: TRBV7-8
J: TRBJ2-2
D: TRBD1
size: .
CDR3: CASSPGTGSPGELFF
DNA: TGTGCCAGCAGCCCAGGGACAGGGTCCCCCGGGGAGCTGTTTTTT

V: TRBV9
J: TRBJ2-1
D: .
size: .
CDR3: CASSPLGSGSSYNEQLF
DNA: TGTGCCAGCAGCCCCCTGGGTTCTGGGAGCTCCTACAATGAGCAGCTCTTC

V: TRBV6-5
J: TRBJ1-6
D: .
size: .
CDR3: CASSYRTVYSPLHF
DNA: TGTGCCAGCAGTTACAGAACGGTTTATTCACCCCTCCACTTT

V: TRBV7-8
J: TRBJ2-3
D: TRBD1
size: .
CDR3: CASSGRQGVGGFSTDTQYF
DNA: TGTGCCAGCAGCGGTAGACAGGGAGTAGGGGGATTCAGCACAGATACGCAGTATTTT